A selection of T cell receptor beta chains follows, all from one sample in a study of blood T cell repertoires in COVID-19. The data were produced by immunoSEQ multiplex PCR, yet TCRdb's version contains in-frame clones alone and is incomplete. Of some 74,000 clones in the sample, roughly three quarters were seen once. The specimen was peripheral blood. The receptors derive from a woman aged 45 to 65 with acute or convalescent COVID-19. The CDR3 runs from the conserved cysteine through the conserved F or W. The D gene is left open where the match is weak. Rows give clone size only sometimes, using once, few, many, or a class for an expanded clone.

TGTGCCAGCAGCTTCGAAACAGGGCGGTCAGGCTACGAGCAGTACTTC,CASSFETGRSGYEQYF,-,-,TRBV27,TRBJ2-7
TGCAGCGCCTGGGCCCCGAACACTGAAGCTTTCTTT,CSAWAPNTEAFF,-,-,TRBV29-1,TRBJ1-1
TGTGCCAGCAGCTTAGCGCTAGGGGAAAGAAACACCATATATTTT,CASSLALGERNTIYF,-,many,TRBV7-9,TRBJ1-3
TGTGCCAGCAGCCCGCACCCCCGGGGGAACACTGAAGCTTTCTTT,CASSPHPRGNTEAFF,-,few,TRBV3-1/TRBV3-2,TRBJ1-1
TGCGCCAGCAGCCAAATGGGACTGGTTAGGGATGAGCAGTTCTTC,CASSQMGLVRDEQFF,-,-,TRBV4-1,TRBJ2-1
TGTGCCAGCAGTGTTCTCCCGGGAGGGGACTACGAGCAGTACTTC,CASSVLPGGDYEQYF,TRBD2,-,TRBV2,TRBJ2-7
TGTGCCAGCAGTCCTCTCACCGGGTCCAGCTCCTACAATGAGCAGTTCTTC,CASSPLTGSSSYNEQFF,-,-,TRBV28,TRBJ2-1
TGTGCCAGCTCACCGGCGAGCGGGAACACTGAAGCTTTCTTT,CASSPASGNTEAFF,-,-,TRBV18,TRBJ1-1
TGTGCCAGCACCGCAGGGGGCGGCTATGGCTACACCTTC,CASTAGGGYGYTF,TRBD1,-,TRBV6-5,TRBJ1-2
TGTGCCAGCAGCTATTCTTGGTCGGGGACAGGGGAGCTGTTTTTT,CASSYSWSGTGELFF,-,-,TRBV5-5,TRBJ2-2
TGTGCCAGCAGAATAACCTATAGCAATCAGCCCCAGCATTTT,CASRITYSNQPQHF,-,-,TRBV2,TRBJ1-5
TGCAGCGTGCGGGGACAGGGCAATCAGCCCCAGCATTTT,CSVRGQGNQPQHF,TRBD1,-,TRBV29-1,TRBJ1-5
TGCAGCGGACTACAAGATCTGAACACTGAAGCTTTCTTT,CSGLQDLNTEAFF,-,-,TRBV29-1,TRBJ1-1
TGTGCCTGGCGGACTAGCGGGGGGGCCGGTGAGACCCAGTACTTC,CAWRTSGGAGETQYF,TRBD2,-,TRBV30,TRBJ2-5
TGTGCCTGGAGCGGAAGGGGGGGAGCCATGAACACTGAAGCTTTCTTT,CAWSGRGGAMNTEAFF,-,-,TRBV30,TRBJ1-1
TGTGCCAGTAGTATAGACCCCGGACAGGGGACAGGATACGAGCAGTACTTC,CASSIDPGQGTGYEQYF,TRBD1,-,TRBV19,TRBJ2-7
TGTGCCAGCTCACCACTTCCGGACAGCCTGAACACTGAAGCTTTCTTT,CASSPLPDSLNTEAFF,-,-,TRBV18,TRBJ1-1
TGTGCCAGCAGGACCTTGGGAGTAGCGGACGGGGGTGAGCAGTTCTTC,CASRTLGVADGGEQFF,-,-,TRBV27,TRBJ2-1
TGTGCCAGCAGTGATGAGGTGTTGCTTGAGCAGTTCTTC,CASSDEVLLEQFF,-,-,TRBV2,TRBJ2-1
TGCGCCAGCAGCTTGGGACGCACTAATAATTCACCCCTCCACTTT,CASSLGRTNNSPLHF,-,once,TRBV5-1,TRBJ1-6
TGTGCCAGTACTGGACCCGGGAAAGCTGGGGCCAACGTCCTGACTTTC,CASTGPGKAGANVLTF,-,-,TRBV19,TRBJ2-6
TGTGCCAGCAGCCAGAGAGGGGGCGGCTATGGCTACACCTTC,CASSQRGGGYGYTF,TRBD1,-,TRBV13,TRBJ1-2
TGTGCCAGCAGCTTAATGGGAGGTCAAGAGCAGTACTTC,CASSLMGGQEQYF,-,-,TRBV7-8,TRBJ2-7
TGTGCCAGTAAGAGGTCGGGACAGGGGACCAATCAGCCCCAGCATTTT,CASKRSGQGTNQPQHF,TRBD1,-,TRBV19,TRBJ1-5
TGTGCCAGCAGCTCAATCTCGGGGGGAGGGCCATTAAATGAGCAGTTCTTC,CASSSISGGGPLNEQFF,TRBD2,-,TRBV9,TRBJ2-1
TGCGCCAGCAGCTTGGGGCTGGCTGGGGCCAACGTCCTGACTTTC,CASSLGLAGANVLTF,-,-,TRBV5-1,TRBJ2-6
TGCGCCAGCAGCCAAGCGGGGGGGTTTTCCGGGGAGCTGTTTTTT,CASSQAGGFSGELFF,TRBD2,-,TRBV4-1,TRBJ2-2
TGTGCCAGCAGCGTAGAACCCCGACTAGCCGCAGGACGTCGTGACAATGAGCAGTTCTTC,CASSVEPRLAAGRRDNEQFF,TRBD2,-,TRBV9,TRBJ2-1
TGTGCCAGCGGGGGACAGGGGACAACTAATGAAAAACTGTTTTTT,CASGGQGTTNEKLFF,TRBD1,-,TRBV2,TRBJ1-4
TGTGCCAGCAGCTTAGCTTTCGCGGCAAGCTCCTACAATGAGCAGTTCTTC,CASSLAFAASSYNEQFF,-,once,TRBV7-2,TRBJ2-1
TGTGCCATCACCGCGGCCAGGGAGGATGGCTACACCTTC,CAITAAREDGYTF,-,-,TRBV10-3,TRBJ1-2
TGTGCCAGCAGTGGACAGGGAACGGAGACCCAGTACTTC,CASSGQGTETQYF,TRBD1,-,TRBV2,TRBJ2-5
TGTGCCAGCAGCTTGGAATGGCAAAGAAATGAAAAACTGTTTTTT,CASSLEWQRNEKLFF,-,-,TRBV5-5,TRBJ1-4
TGTGCCAGCAGTTCTAGCGGGGGGGCCGCTGAGCAGTTCTTC,CASSSSGGAAEQFF,TRBD2,once,TRBV6-6,TRBJ2-1
TGTGCCAGTATCCCGGGGACAGGGAGAGCTAACTATGGCTACACCTTC,CASIPGTGRANYGYTF,TRBD1,-,TRBV19,TRBJ1-2
TGTGCCAGTAGTCCACCCCCTGACAGACCAGATAATGAAAAACTGTTTTTT,CASSPPPDRPDNEKLFF,-,-,TRBV19,TRBJ1-4
TGTGCCAGTACGAAGCAGGGGGGCACTGAAGCTTTCTTT,CASTKQGGTEAFF,TRBD1,few,TRBV11-2,TRBJ1-1
TGTGCCAGCAGCCCCTGGACAGGGGCTAATGAAAAACTGTTTTTT,CASSPWTGANEKLFF,TRBD1,-,TRBV7-2,TRBJ1-4
TGCGCCAGCAGCTTGCTGGGGACTTCTGGAAACACCATATATTTT,CASSLLGTSGNTIYF,-,-,TRBV5-1,TRBJ1-3
TGCAGCGTTGGGAGCGGGGGGCATGGTGGCTATGGCTACACCTTC,CSVGSGGHGGYGYTF,-,-,TRBV29-1,TRBJ1-2
TGTGCCAGCAGCAAACCGACAGGGCTGTCCGTCTCGGGGGAGACCCAGTACTTC,CASSKPTGLSVSGETQYF,-,-,TRBV21-1,TRBJ2-5
TGTGCCAGCAGCCCCCGCGGGGACAGTAATGAAAAACTGTTTTTT,CASSPRGDSNEKLFF,TRBD1,once,TRBV16,TRBJ1-4
TGTGCCAGCAGCCAACTTGGGACAGCAGGACAGCCCCAGCATTTT,CASSQLGTAGQPQHF,TRBD1,few,TRBV27,TRBJ1-5
TGTGCCAGCAGGGCGACAGGGTCCTACAATGAGCAGTTCTTC,CASRATGSYNEQFF,TRBD1,-,TRBV2,TRBJ2-1
TGTGCCAGCAGCACCAGGGCACGAAATCAGCCCCAGCATTTT,CASSTRARNQPQHF,-,-,TRBV6-5,TRBJ1-5
TGTGCCACCGGGGCTTTGACAGGGCTGCGGGAGACCCAGTACTTC,CATGALTGLRETQYF,TRBD1,-,TRBV24-1,TRBJ2-5
TGTGCTAGTGGTTACCGTTTGGGGCTCACAGATACGCAGTATTTT,CASGYRLGLTDTQYF,-,few,TRBV12-5,TRBJ2-3
TGCGCCAGCAGCCAAGAAGTGCGAGGGTCGGAGACCCAGTACTTC,CASSQEVRGSETQYF,-,many,TRBV4-1,TRBJ2-5
TGTGCCAGCAGAGCCCAGACAGGGGTTAATGAAAAACTGTTTTTT,CASRAQTGVNEKLFF,TRBD1,-,TRBV2,TRBJ1-4
TGTGCCAGCAGTTACAACAGGGGGAATGAGCAGTTCTTC,CASSYNRGNEQFF,TRBD1,-,TRBV7-2,TRBJ2-1
TGTGCCAGCACCGAGGTTCGTTCGGCAAACAATGAGCAGTTCTTC,CASTEVRSANNEQFF,-,few,TRBV2,TRBJ2-1
TGTGCCAGCAGCCGAACCGGGTTGTGGGATGAAAAACTGTTTTTT,CASSRTGLWDEKLFF,-,-,TRBV2,TRBJ1-4
TGTGCCAGCAGCCCCTCCCTAGCATCCTACAATGAGCAGTTCTTC,CASSPSLASYNEQFF,-,-,TRBV3-1/TRBV3-2,TRBJ2-1
TGTGCCAGCAGCTTAGGAGGGGGCGACACCGGGGAGCTGTTTTTT,CASSLGGGDTGELFF,TRBD1,-,TRBV7-9,TRBJ2-2
TGCGCCAGCAGCCAAGACTGGTTAGCGGGAGGGTGGGAGACCCAGTACTTC,CASSQDWLAGGWETQYF,TRBD2,many,TRBV4-3,TRBJ2-5
TGTGCCAGCAGCGTTCAGGGGTCTTTGAACACTGAAGCTTTCTTT,CASSVQGSLNTEAFF,-,-,TRBV7-8,TRBJ1-1
TGTGCCAGCAGCTTAAACAGGCAAATCTCCTACGAGCAGTACTTC,CASSLNRQISYEQYF,-,-,TRBV7-8,TRBJ2-7
TGCACCAGCAGCCAAGATTTACGGGGGGCCTACAAAACGTTAGGGGAGCTGTTTTTT,CTSSQDLRGAYKTLGELFF,-,-,TRBV1,TRBJ2-2